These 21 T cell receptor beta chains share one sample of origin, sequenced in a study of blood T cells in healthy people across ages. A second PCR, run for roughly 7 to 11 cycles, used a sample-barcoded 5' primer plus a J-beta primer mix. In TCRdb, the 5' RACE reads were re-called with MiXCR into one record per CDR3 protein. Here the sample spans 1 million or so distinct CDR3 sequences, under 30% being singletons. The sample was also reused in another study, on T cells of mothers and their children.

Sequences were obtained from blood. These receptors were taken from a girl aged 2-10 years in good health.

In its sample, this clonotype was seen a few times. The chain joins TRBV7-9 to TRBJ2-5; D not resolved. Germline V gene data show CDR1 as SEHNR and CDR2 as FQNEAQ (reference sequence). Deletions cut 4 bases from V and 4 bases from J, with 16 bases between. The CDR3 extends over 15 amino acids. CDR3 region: CASSWAESARETQYF. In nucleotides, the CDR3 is TGTGCCAGCAGCTGGGCGGAGAGTGCCAGAGAGACCCAGTACTTC.

The CDR3 loop is CASSLKLGADTQYF. DNA for the CDR3: TGTGCCAGCAGCTTAAAGCTAGGTGCAGATACGCAGTATTTT. This chain connects TRBV12-3 or TRBV12-4 to TRBJ2-3, with no clear D. The CDR3 is made up of 14 amino acids. V lost 6 bases, J lost 4 bases, and 14 bases lay in between.

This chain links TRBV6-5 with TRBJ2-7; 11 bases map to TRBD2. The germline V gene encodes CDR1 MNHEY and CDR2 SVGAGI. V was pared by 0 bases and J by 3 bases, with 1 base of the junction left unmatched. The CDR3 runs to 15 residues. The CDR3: CASSYSSGGDYEQYF. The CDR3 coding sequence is TGTGCCAGCAGTTACTCTAGCGGGGGGGACTACGAGCAGTACTTC.

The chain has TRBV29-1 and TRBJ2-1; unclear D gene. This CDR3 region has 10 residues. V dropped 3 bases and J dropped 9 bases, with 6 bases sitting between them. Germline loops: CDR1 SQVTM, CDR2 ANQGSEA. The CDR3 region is CSVEFGEQFF. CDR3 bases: TGCAGCGTTGAGTTCGGTGAGCAGTTCTTC.

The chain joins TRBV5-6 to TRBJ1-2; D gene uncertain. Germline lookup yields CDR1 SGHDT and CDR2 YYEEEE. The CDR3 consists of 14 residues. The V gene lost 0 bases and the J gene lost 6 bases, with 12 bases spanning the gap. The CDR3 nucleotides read TGTGCCAGCAGCTTGGGGAATAGGGCGAATGGCTACACCTTC. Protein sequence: CASSLGNRANGYTF. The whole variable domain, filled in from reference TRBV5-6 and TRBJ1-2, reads DAGVTQSPTHLIKTRGQQVTLRCSPKSGHDTVSWYQQALGQGPQFIFQYYEEEERQRGNFPDRFSGHQFPNYSSELNVNALLLGDSALYLCASSLGNRANGYTFGSGTRLTVV.

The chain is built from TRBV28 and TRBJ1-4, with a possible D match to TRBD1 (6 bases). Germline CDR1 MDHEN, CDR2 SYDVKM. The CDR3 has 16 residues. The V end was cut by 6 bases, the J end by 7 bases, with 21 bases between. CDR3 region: CASSPGAPGSGEKLFF. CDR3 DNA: TGTGCCAGCAGCCCAGGGGCGCCCGGTTCTGGTGAAAAACTGTTTTTT.

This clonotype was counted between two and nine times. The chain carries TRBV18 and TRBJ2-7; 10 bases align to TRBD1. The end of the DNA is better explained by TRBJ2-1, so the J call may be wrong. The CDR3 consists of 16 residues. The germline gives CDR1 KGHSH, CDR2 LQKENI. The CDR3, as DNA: TGTGCCAGCTCACCACCAAGGACAGGGGGTATGAATGAGCAGTTCTTC. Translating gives CASSPPRTGGMNEQFF.

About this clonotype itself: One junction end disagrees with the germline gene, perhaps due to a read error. The CDR3 loop is CASSLAGGFYKQYF. In DNA, the CDR3 is TGTGCCAGCAGCTTAGCGGGGGGCTTCTACAAGCAGTACTTC. This chain connects TRBV7-2 to TRBJ2-7, with D tentatively TRBD1 or TRBD2 (6 bases each). The CDR3 extends over 14 amino acids. CDR1 is SGHTA, CDR2 FQGNSA, per germline. The full variable domain, with the rest looked up from reference TRBV7-2 and TRBJ2-7, is GAGVSQSPSNKVTEKGKDVELRCDPISGHTALYWYRQSLGQGLEFLIYFQGNSAPDKSGLPSDRFSAERTGGSVSTLTIQRTQQEDSAVYLCASSLAGGFYKQYFGPGTRLTVT.

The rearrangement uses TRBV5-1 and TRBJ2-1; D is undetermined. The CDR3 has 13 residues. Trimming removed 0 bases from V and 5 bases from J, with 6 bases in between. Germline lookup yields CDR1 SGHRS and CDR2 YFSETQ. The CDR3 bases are TGCGCCAGCAGCTTGGTTCAGGACAATGAGCAGTTCTTC. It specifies CASSLVQDNEQFF.

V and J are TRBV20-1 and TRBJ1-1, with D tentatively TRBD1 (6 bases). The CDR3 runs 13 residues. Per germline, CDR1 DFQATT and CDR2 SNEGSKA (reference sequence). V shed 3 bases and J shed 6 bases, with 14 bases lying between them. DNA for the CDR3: TGCAGTGCTAGTAGGGGGTCTGGGGCTGAAGCTTTCTTT. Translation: CSASRGSGAEAFF.

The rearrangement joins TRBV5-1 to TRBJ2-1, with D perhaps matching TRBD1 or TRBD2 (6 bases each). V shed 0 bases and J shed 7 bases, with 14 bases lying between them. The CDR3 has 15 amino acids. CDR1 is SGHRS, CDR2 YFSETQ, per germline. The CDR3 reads CASSLEWGAQNEQFF. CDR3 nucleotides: TGCGCCAGCAGCTTGGAATGGGGGGCGCAGAATGAGCAGTTCTTC.

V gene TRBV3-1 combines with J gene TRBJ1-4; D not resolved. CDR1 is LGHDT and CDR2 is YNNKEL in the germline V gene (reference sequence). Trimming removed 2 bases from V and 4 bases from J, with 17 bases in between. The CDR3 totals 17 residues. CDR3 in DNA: TGTGCCAGCAGCCAACCCGGGTCGGCAGCCGTTAATGAAAAACTGTTTTTT. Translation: CASSQPGSAAVNEKLFF. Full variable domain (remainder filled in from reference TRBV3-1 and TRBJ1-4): DTAVSQTPKYLVTQMGNDKSIKCEQNLGHDTMYWYKQDSKKFLKIMFSYNNKELIINETVPNRFSPKSPDKAHLNLHINSLELGDSAVYFCASSQPGSAAVNEKLFFGSGTQLSVL.

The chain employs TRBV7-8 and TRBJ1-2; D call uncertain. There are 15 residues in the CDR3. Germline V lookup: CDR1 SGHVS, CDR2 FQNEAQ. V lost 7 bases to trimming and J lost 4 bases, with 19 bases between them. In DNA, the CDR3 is TGTGCCAGCATCCCCAAGGAGGGCTCATTCTATGGCTACACCTTC. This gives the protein CASIPKEGSFYGYTF.

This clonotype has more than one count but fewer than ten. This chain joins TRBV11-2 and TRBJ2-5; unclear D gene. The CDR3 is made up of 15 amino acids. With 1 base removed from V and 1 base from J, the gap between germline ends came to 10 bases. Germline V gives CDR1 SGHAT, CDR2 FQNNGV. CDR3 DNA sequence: TGTGCCAGCAGCTTAGCTGCCAGAACCCAAGAGACCCAGTACTTC. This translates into CASSLAARTQETQYF. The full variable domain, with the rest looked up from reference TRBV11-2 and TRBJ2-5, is EAGVAQSPRYKIIEKRQSVAFWCNPISGHATLYWYQQILGQGPKLLIQFQNNGVVDDSQLPKDRFSAERLKGVDSTLKIQPAKLEDSAVYLCASSLAARTQETQYFGPGTRLLVL.

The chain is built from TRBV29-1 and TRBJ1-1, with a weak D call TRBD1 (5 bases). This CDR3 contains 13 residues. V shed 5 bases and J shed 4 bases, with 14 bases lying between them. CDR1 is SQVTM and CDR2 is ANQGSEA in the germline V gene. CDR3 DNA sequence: TGCAGCGTTCGCTCCGGGGCCCTCACTGAAGCTTTCTTT. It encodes CSVRSGALTEAFF. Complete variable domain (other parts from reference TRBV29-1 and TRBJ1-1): SAVISQKPSRDICQRGTSLTIQCQVDSQVTMMFWYRQQPGQSLTLIATANQGSEATYESGFVIDKFPISRPNLTFSTLTVSNMSPEDSSIYLCSVRSGALTEAFFGQGTRLTVV.

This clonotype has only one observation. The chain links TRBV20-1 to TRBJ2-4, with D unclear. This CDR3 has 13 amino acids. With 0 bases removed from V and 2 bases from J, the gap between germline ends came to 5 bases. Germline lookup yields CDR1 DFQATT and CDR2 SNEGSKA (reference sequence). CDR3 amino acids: CSARDIPKNIQYF. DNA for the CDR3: TGCAGTGCTAGAGATATTCCCAAAAACATTCAGTACTTC.

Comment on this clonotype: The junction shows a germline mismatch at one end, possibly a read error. CDR3 in amino acids: CSAPGLPQGTQYF. The CDR3 nucleotides are TGCAGTGCTCCCGGACTACCCCAAGGGACCCAGTACTTC. This chain uses TRBV20-1 with TRBJ2-5, with TRBD2 as a possible D gene (6 bases). The CDR3 length is 13 residues. CDR1 is DFQATT and CDR2 is SNEGSKA in the germline V gene (reference sequence).

The CDR3 sequence is CASSQGTSGTQETQYF. The CDR3 DNA reads as TGCGCCAGCAGCCAAGGGACTAGCGGAACGCAAGAGACCCAGTACTTC. This sequence joins TRBV4-1 and TRBJ2-5, with TRBD2 identical over 10 bases. The length of the CDR3 is 16 residues. Germline V gene sequence: CDR1 MGHRA, CDR2 YSYEKL. V trimming: 1 base; J trimming: 2 bases; junction bases outside the gene matches: 4.

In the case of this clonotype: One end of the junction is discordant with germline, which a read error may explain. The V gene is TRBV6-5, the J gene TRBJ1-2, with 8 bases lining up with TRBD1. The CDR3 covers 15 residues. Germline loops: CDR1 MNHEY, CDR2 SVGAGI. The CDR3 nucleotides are TGTGCCAGCAGTCCAGGGGGCGCGATAAACTATGACTACACCTTC. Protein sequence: CASSPGGAINYDYTF.

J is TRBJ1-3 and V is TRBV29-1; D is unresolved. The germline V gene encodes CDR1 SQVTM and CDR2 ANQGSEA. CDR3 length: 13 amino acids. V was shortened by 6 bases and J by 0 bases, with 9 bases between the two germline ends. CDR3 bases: TGCAGCGTCCCCGACATCTCTGGAAACACCATATATTTT. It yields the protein CSVPDISGNTIYF.

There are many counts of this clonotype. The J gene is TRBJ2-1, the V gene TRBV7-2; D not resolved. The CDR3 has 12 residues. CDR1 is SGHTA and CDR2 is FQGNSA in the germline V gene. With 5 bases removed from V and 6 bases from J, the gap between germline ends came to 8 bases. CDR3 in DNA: TGTGCCAGCAGCCACAGTGGCAATGAGCAGTTCTTC. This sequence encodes CASSHSGNEQFF.